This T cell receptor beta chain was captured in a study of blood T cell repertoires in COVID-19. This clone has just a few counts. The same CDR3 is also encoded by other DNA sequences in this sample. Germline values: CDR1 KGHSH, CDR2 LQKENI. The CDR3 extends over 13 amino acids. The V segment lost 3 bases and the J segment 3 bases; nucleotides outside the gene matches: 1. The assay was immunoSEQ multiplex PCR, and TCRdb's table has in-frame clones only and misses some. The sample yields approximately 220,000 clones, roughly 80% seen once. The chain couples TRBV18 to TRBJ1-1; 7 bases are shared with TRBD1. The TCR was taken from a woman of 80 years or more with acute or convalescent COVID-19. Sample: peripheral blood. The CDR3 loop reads CASSPQGDTEAFF. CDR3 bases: TGTGCCAGCTCACCGCAGGGGGACACTGAAGCTTTCTTT.